Presented here are 15 T cell receptor beta chains from one specimen sequenced in a study of OX40 agonist ivuxolimab in advanced cancers. Profiling relied on immunoSEQ multiplex PCR, and the TCRdb table lists in-frame clones only, not all of them. In the table there are 90,000 to 100,000 clones, under 85% of which are singletons. Sequences were derived from CD4+ or CD8+ T cells sorted from blood, sampled in a trial of the OX40 agonist ivuxolimab. The receptors shown here come from an adult with an advanced solid tumor such as melanoma, head and neck, liver or kidney cancer.

This sequence joins TRBV5-4 and TRBJ2-1; D may be TRBD1 (5 bases). Germline CDR1 is SGHNT and CDR2 is YYREEE (reference sequence). The ends were cut back, 1 base at V and 9 bases at J, with 14 bases in the middle. CDR3 size: 14 residues. CDR3 sequence: CASSLKGRAFEQFF. The CDR3 DNA follows: TGTGCCAGCAGCTTGAAGGGCAGGGCCTTTGAGCAGTTCTTC.

In this sample, this clone turned up once. Relative to the germline gene, one junction end is altered; a read error may explain this. The CDR3 DNA sequence: TGTGCCTGCAGCGAGGAGTCCTACAATGAGCAGTTCTTC. Translation: CACSEESYNEQFF. V and J are TRBV2 and TRBJ2-1; D is uncertain. From germline, CDR1 is SNHLY and CDR2 FYNNEI. The length of the CDR3 is 13 residues.

This clone was observed a handful of times. The chain couples TRBV30 to TRBJ2-7; 9 bases map to TRBD2. This CDR3 comprises 14 residues. The germline V gene has CDR1 GTSNPN and CDR2 SVGIG (reference sequence). The J segment lost 5 bases and the V segment lost 1 base, leaving 6 bases of the junction unmatched. The CDR3 nucleotides are TGTGCCTGGAGTGCCGGACTAGCGCGGGACGAGCAGTACTTC. Translated: CAWSAGLARDEQYF.

The chain recombines TRBV7-6 with TRBJ2-7; D remains unclear. Germline-derived CDR1 and CDR2 are SGHVS and FNYEAQ. The CDR3 is made up of 11 amino acids. The V end lost 5 bases, the J end lost 3 bases, and 5 bases lay between the germline ends. CDR3 nucleotide sequence: TGTGCCAGCAGCCCGGACTACGAGCAGTACTTC. It translates to CASSPDYEQYF.

This clone was found once. This chain links TRBV19 with TRBJ2-7; the D gene is possibly TRBD1 (6 bases). Trimming removed 4 bases from V and 3 bases from J, with 16 bases in between. CDR1 is LNHDA, CDR2 SQIVND, per germline (reference sequence). The CDR3 loop spans 15 amino acids. CDR3 in DNA: TGTGCCAGTAGTAAGCGCACTCCAGGGGTCTACGAGCAGTACTTC. Its translation: CASSKRTPGVYEQYF.

The gene calls are TRBV19 and TRBJ2-7; tentative D call: TRBD1 (5 bases). Germline lookup yields CDR1 LNHDA and CDR2 SQIVND (reference sequence). The CDR3 sequence is 13 residues long. V was clipped by 3 bases and J by 5 bases, with 11 bases between them. DNA of the CDR3: TGTGCCAGTAGTATCTCGTTGGACAACGAGCAGTACTTC. Protein product: CASSISLDNEQYF.

CDR3 in amino acids: CASSQGDRYQETQYF. CDR3 DNA sequence: TGCGCCAGCAGCCAAGGGGACAGGTACCAAGAGACCCAGTACTTC. This rearrangement joins TRBV4-1 to TRBJ2-5; 8 bases align to TRBD1. CDR3 length: 15 amino acids. J was trimmed by 0 bases and V by 1 base; bases with no gene match: 1. Germline CDR1 is MGHRA and CDR2 is YSYEKL.

The chain combines TRBV11-3 with TRBJ2-1, with 12 bases that match TRBD2. Per the germline V gene, CDR1 is SGHNT and CDR2 is YENEEA. V lost 3 bases and J lost 8; bases outside the gene matches: 8. The CDR3 spans 16 residues. Written as DNA, the CDR3 is TGTGCCAGCAGCTTCCAGACTAGCGGGAGCAGAGATGAGCAGTTCTTC. This codes for CASSFQTSGSRDEQFF.

The rearrangement links TRBV5-1 to TRBJ2-7, with TRBD2 matching 11 bases. CDR1 is SGHRS, CDR2 YFSETQ, per germline. J gave up 2 bases and V 2 bases, and 3 bases lay outside the gene matches. This CDR3 comprises 15 residues. Written as DNA, the CDR3 is TGCGCCAGCAGCTTAACTAGCGGGAGTGCCTACGAGCAGTACTTC. This encodes CASSLTSGSAYEQYF.

V gene TRBV6-6 combines with J gene TRBJ2-7; D is undetermined. This CDR3 region has 15 residues. The V end lost 0 bases, the J end lost 6 bases, and 15 bases lay between the germline ends. Germline V gives CDR1 MNHNY, CDR2 SVGAGI (reference sequence). This CDR3 reads CASSYSTQVTGEQYF. The CDR3 nucleotides are TGTGCCAGCAGTTACTCCACTCAGGTGACCGGCGAGCAGTACTTC.

The rearrangement uses TRBV19 and TRBJ1-2; TRBD1 matches at 11 bases. CDR3 size: 17 residues. Germline CDR1 is LNHDA and CDR2 is SQIVND (reference sequence). V trimming: 1 base; J trimming: 2 bases; junction bases outside the gene matches: 6. CDR3 DNA sequence: TGTGCCAGTAGTATAGGGACAGGGGGCTTGGAGAACTATGGCTACACCTTC. Residues: CASSIGTGGLENYGYTF.

The rearrangement joins TRBV12-2 to TRBJ1-5. TRBV12-2 is assigned pseudogene status. The CDR3 contains 14 residues. The CDR3 bases are TGTGCAAGTCGCTTAGGCGGGTCGGGTCAGCCCCAGCATTTT. Its translation: CASRLGGSGQPQHF.

DNA for the CDR3: TGCGCCAGCAGCTTGGACAGAGGGTCCGGGGAGCTGTTTTTT. It yields the protein CASSLDRGSGELFF. The chain employs TRBV5-1 and TRBJ2-2, with D maybe TRBD2 (5 bases). Per the germline V gene, CDR1 is SGHRS and CDR2 is YFSETQ. This CDR3 is built from 14 residues. V lost 0 bases, J lost 6 bases, and 9 bases lay in between.

This chain links TRBV7-9 with TRBJ2-5; D remains unclear. The V gene lost 5 bases and the J gene lost 1 base, with 14 bases spanning the gap. The CDR3 spans 15 residues. Germline CDR1 reads SEHNR; CDR2 reads FQNEAQ (reference sequence). The CDR3 loop reads CASSRVGRIQETQYF. The CDR3 DNA reads TGTGCCAGCAGCCGGGTTGGGCGGATCCAAGAGACCCAGTACTTC.

The J gene is TRBJ2-3, the V gene TRBV19; D may be TRBD1 or TRBD2 (5 bases each). Germline V lookup: CDR1 LNHDA, CDR2 SQIVND (reference sequence). V lost 8 bases to trimming and J lost 5 bases, with 14 bases between them. The CDR3 runs 13 residues. As DNA, the CDR3 is TGTGCCAGTGGGGACGCCGATCGAGATACGCAGTATTTT. Translating it yields CASGDADRDTQYF.